The 3 T cell receptor beta chains given below trace back to one sample, sequenced in a study of T cells after posttransplantation cyclophosphamide. Profiling relied on immunoSEQ multiplex PCR, and the TCRdb table lists in-frame clones only, not all of them. The sample lists around 23,000 clones; roughly 98% were seen once. Sequenced material: naive CD8+ T cells sorted from PBMCs. The receptors derive from a middle-aged man in good health, CMV-negative, and a related stem cell transplant donor.

This sequence joins TRBV5-1 and TRBJ2-1; 14 bases line up with TRBD2. The CDR3 has 14 residues. With V trimmed by 4 bases and J by 8 bases, 2 bases remained unmatched. Germline V gene lookup returns CDR1 SGHRS and CDR2 YFSETQ. CDR3 in amino acids: CASSGGLAGDEQFF. CDR3 nucleotides: TGCGCCAGCAGCGGGGGACTAGCGGGAGATGAGCAGTTCTTC.

The chain is built from TRBV11-2 and TRBJ2-7, with D uncertain. V was pared by 2 bases and J by 0 bases, with 11 bases between. Germline V gene data show CDR1 as SGHAT and CDR2 as FQNNGV. CDR3 length: 15 amino acids. The CDR3, as DNA: TGTGCCAGCAGCTTATCGTACGCGTCCTCCTACGAGCAGTACTTC. It is translated as CASSLSYASSYEQYF.

The chain employs TRBV7-9 and TRBJ1-2; 8 positions match TRBD1. CDR1 and CDR2 (germline): SEHNR, FQNEAQ (reference sequence). V lost 3 bases to trimming and J lost 2 bases; unmatched junction nucleotides: 17. CDR3 size: 19 residues. CDR3 residues: CASSFSGPAGQGRNYGYTF. CDR3 nucleotide sequence: TGTGCCAGCAGCTTTAGCGGACCCGCAGGACAGGGTCGAAACTATGGCTACACCTTC.